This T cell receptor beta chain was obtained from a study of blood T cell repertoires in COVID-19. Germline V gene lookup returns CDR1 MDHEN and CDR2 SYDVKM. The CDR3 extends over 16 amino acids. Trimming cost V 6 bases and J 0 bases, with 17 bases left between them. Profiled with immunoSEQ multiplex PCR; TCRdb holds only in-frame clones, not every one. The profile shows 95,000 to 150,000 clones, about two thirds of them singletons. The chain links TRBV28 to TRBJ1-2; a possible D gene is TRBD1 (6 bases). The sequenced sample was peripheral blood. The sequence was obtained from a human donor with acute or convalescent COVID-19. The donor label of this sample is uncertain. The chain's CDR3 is CASRYGRGTSNYGYTF. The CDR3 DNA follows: TGTGCCAGCAGGTACGGCAGGGGAACCTCTAACTATGGCTACACCTTC.